These 14 T cell receptor beta chains originate from one sample sequenced in a study of T-cell memory formation after mild COVID-19. TCRdb reprocessed the 5' RACE reads via MiXCR and lists one record per CDR3 protein. The sample carries approximately 250,000 distinct CDR3 sequences, 15% recorded once. The sequenced material came from PBMCs or a T cell subset sorted from them (not recorded which). These TCRs come from an adult woman who had mild COVID-19 (a few samples of this study predate the infection). Cell type and time point are not known.

This clonotype was detected many times. V gene TRBV2 combines with J gene TRBJ1-2, with D perhaps TRBD1 (5 bases). Trimming pared 2 bases from V and 2 bases from J, leaving 9 bases between. The CDR3 loop spans 14 amino acids. Germline V CDR1 and CDR2: SNHLY, FYNNEI. Written as DNA, the CDR3 is TGTGCCAGCAGTGAATTAGGGACCAACTATGGCTACACCTTC. Protein sequence: CASSELGTNYGYTF.

This clonotype was seen a few times. The V and J genes are TRBV7-8 and TRBJ1-2; D is perhaps TRBD1 (6 bases). The CDR3 totals 16 residues. Germline V CDR1 and CDR2: SGHVS, FQNEAQ. The V gene lost 5 bases and the J gene lost 7 bases, with 23 bases spanning the gap. CDR3 nucleotide sequence: TGTGCCAGCAGCGCACAGGGACGGGGCTTAATGAGTGGCTACACCTTC. As protein: CASSAQGRGLMSGYTF. The variable domain in full, with the rest retrieved from reference TRBV7-8 and TRBJ1-2, is GAGVSQSPRYKVAKRGQDVALRCDPISGHVSLFWYQQALGQGPEFLTYFQNEAQLDKSGLPSDRFFAERPEGSVSTLKIQRTQQEDSAVYLCASSAQGRGLMSGYTFGSGTRLTVV.

The chain uses TRBV7-9 and TRBJ1-1; 8 bases are shared with TRBD1. The CDR3 spans 19 residues. The junction had 18 bases not matched to a gene; V was cut back by 2 bases and J by 4 bases. Germline V CDR1 and CDR2: SEHNR, FQNEAQ (reference sequence). The CDR3 spells CASSLKLQAQPQGATEAFF. CDR3 coding DNA: TGTGCCAGCAGCTTAAAACTCCAAGCCCAACCGCAGGGGGCCACTGAAGCTTTCTTT.

This clonotype was picked up a small number of times. The chain employs TRBV12-3 or TRBV12-4 and TRBJ2-5; possibly TRBD1 or TRBD2 for D (5 bases each). Trimming pared 1 base from V and 4 bases from J, leaving 19 bases between. This CDR3 region has 17 residues. The DNA of the CDR3 is TGTGCCAGCAGTTTAGGCGTTCCGGGACCCCTGGGAGAGACCCAGTACTTC. Translated: CASSLGVPGPLGETQYF.

This chain connects TRBV6-5 to TRBJ2-7; no clear D. CDR1 is MNHEY, CDR2 SVGAGI, per germline. CDR3 length: 15 amino acids. The germline V and J ends were trimmed by 2 bases and 2 bases, with 13 bases remaining between them. The CDR3 region is CASSYPSDGTYEQYF. In nucleotides, the CDR3 is TGTGCCAGCAGTTACCCTTCCGACGGCACCTACGAGCAGTACTTC.

This clonotype came up many times. The rearrangement links TRBV7-2 to TRBJ1-1, with D unresolved. V lost 5 bases, J lost 5 bases, and 12 bases lay in between. The CDR3 runs to 13 residues. CDR1 is SGHTA, CDR2 FQGNSA, per germline. CDR3 loop: CASSPYLRTEAFF. The DNA of the CDR3 is TGTGCCAGCAGCCCGTATTTGAGGACTGAAGCTTTCTTT.

J is TRBJ1-1 and V is TRBV19; a weak D match, TRBD1 (5 bases). Germline-derived CDR1 and CDR2 are LNHDA and SQIVND (reference sequence). This CDR3 region has 13 residues. Trimming took 2 bases from V and 5 from J, leaving 9 bases between them. This CDR3 is CASSIQGGTEAFF. As DNA, the CDR3 is TGTGCCAGTAGTATACAGGGTGGTACTGAAGCTTTCTTT.

The rearrangement joins TRBV28 to TRBJ2-7; TRBD2 agrees at 8 bases. J was trimmed by 7 bases and V by 5 bases; bases with no gene match: 13. Per the germline V gene, CDR1 is MDHEN and CDR2 is SYDVKM. The CDR3 sequence is 15 residues long. The CDR3 protein is CASSHRSGSLGEQYF. The CDR3 bases are TGTGCCAGCAGTCACAGAAGCGGGAGTCTGGGTGAGCAGTACTTC.

This clonotype was observed many times. The chain carries TRBV4-2 and TRBJ2-5; D is possibly TRBD2 (6 bases). The germline V gene has CDR1 LGHNA and CDR2 YNFKEQ. This CDR3 has 13 amino acids. V was cut by 1 base and J by 5 bases, with 8 bases left in between. The CDR3 DNA sequence: TGTGCCAGCAGCCAAGTGGAGGGTGAGACCCAGTACTTC. Encoded protein: CASSQVEGETQYF.

The gene calls are TRBV7-2 and TRBJ1-1; no clear D. Germline loops: CDR1 SGHTA, CDR2 FQGNSA. The CDR3 runs to 13 residues. V dropped 3 bases and J dropped 4 bases, with 9 bases sitting between them. The DNA for the CDR3 is TGTGCCAGCAGCTTTGATACAACCACTGAAGCTTTCTTT. Its protein product is CASSFDTTTEAFF.

The sample holds a few counts of this clonotype. The chain joins TRBV9 to TRBJ2-3, with D hard to call. Trimming stripped 4 bases from V and 2 bases from J, with 11 bases between. Germline values: CDR1 SGDLS, CDR2 YYNGEE. The CDR3 length is 14 residues. The CDR3 region is CASSPATYTDTQYF. The CDR3 nucleotides read TGTGCCAGCAGCCCCGCGACCTACACAGATACGCAGTATTTT.

The V and J genes are TRBV18 and TRBJ2-3; D gene uncertain. The CDR3 contains 14 residues. V was pared by 2 bases and J by 4 bases, with 10 bases between. CDR1 is KGHSH and CDR2 is LQKENI in the germline V gene. This CDR3 reads CASSPRSIADTQYF. The CDR3 region has the DNA TGTGCCAGCTCACCAAGAAGTATCGCAGATACGCAGTATTTT.

This clonotype has at least ten counts. The chain uses TRBV29-1 and TRBJ2-7; D could derive from TRBD1 or TRBD2 (6 bases each). Germline V gene sequence: CDR1 SQVTM, CDR2 ANQGSEA. V lost 4 bases and J lost 3, with 22 bases in between. The CDR3 runs 16 residues. The CDR3 region has the DNA TGCAGCGTTGGAGGTCCTCTGGGCAGGGGAGGCTACGAGCAGTACTTC. Translated, it gives CSVGGPLGRGGYEQYF.

This clonotype was detected ten times or more. CDR3 sequence reads: CASQTSGYLGELFF. In DNA, the CDR3 is TGTGCCAGCCAGACCTCAGGGTACCTCGGGGAGCTGTTTTTT. The chain employs TRBV12-3 or TRBV12-4 and TRBJ2-2, with D perhaps TRBD1 (5 bases). The germline V and J ends were trimmed by 8 bases and 7 bases, with 17 bases remaining between them. The CDR3 is 14 amino acids.